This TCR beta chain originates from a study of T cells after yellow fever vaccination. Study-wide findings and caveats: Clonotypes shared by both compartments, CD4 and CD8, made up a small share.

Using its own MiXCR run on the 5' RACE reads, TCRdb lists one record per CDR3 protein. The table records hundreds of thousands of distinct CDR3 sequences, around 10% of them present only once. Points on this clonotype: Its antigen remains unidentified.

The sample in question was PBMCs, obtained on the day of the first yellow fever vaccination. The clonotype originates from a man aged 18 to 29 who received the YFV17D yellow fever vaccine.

The CDR3 sequence is CASSFVPVGTGLSSYNSPLHF. The CDR3 bases are TGTGCCAGCAGCTTTGTACCCGTCGGGACAGGCCTGAGCTCCTATAATTCACCCCTCCACTTT. The rearrangement links TRBV11-2 to TRBJ1-6, with 8 bases identical to TRBD1. Germline CDR1 reads SGHAT; CDR2 reads FQNNGV. The CDR3 loop spans 21 amino acids. Trimming removed 3 bases from V and 0 bases from J; junction bases left unmatched: 16.